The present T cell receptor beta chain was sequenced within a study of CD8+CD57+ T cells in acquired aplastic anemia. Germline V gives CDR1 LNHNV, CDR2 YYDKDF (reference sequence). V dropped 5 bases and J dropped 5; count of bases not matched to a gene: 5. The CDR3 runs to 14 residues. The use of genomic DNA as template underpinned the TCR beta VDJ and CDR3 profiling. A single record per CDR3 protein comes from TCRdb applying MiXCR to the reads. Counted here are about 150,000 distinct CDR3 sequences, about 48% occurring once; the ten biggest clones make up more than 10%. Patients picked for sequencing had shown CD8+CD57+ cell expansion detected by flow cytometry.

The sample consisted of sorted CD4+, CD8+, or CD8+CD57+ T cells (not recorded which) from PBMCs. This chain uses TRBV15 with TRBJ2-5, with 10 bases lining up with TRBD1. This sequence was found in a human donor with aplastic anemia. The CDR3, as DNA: TGTGCCACCAGCGGACAGGGGGATGCGGAGACCCAGTACTTC. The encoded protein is CATSGQGDAETQYF.